This T cell receptor (beta chain) derives from a study of cytomegalovirus exposure and HLA in healthy donors. Study outcomes and limitations: Earlier analysis found most TCR beta V segments productive about 87% or about 30% of the time. Prediction of most subjects' HLA-A and HLA-B alleles by TCR beta sequences was reportedly accurate. Cytomegalovirus-associated TCR beta chains were listed, numbering over 150.

Concerning this clone: The antigen is not known.

The PCR used 60 Vbeta and 13 Jbeta primers. Repertoires were generated with immunoSEQ multiplex PCR, while TCRdb's copy carries only in-frame clones and drops some. Of a few hundred thousand clones listed, under 80% are singletons. Germline-derived CDR1 and CDR2 are SGHRS and YFSETQ. The CDR3 contains 15 residues. V dropped 3 bases and J dropped 4; count of bases not matched to a gene: 6. The origin of this receptor is a girl aged 2 to 9 in good health and CMV-seronegative. V usage is TRBV5-1 and J usage is TRBJ2-3, with 9 nucleotides matching TRBD1. Sequencing input: PBMCs. The CDR3 reads CASSSGGQGADTQYF. CDR3 DNA sequence: TGCGCCAGCAGCTCCGGGGGACAGGGAGCAGATACGCAGTATTTT.